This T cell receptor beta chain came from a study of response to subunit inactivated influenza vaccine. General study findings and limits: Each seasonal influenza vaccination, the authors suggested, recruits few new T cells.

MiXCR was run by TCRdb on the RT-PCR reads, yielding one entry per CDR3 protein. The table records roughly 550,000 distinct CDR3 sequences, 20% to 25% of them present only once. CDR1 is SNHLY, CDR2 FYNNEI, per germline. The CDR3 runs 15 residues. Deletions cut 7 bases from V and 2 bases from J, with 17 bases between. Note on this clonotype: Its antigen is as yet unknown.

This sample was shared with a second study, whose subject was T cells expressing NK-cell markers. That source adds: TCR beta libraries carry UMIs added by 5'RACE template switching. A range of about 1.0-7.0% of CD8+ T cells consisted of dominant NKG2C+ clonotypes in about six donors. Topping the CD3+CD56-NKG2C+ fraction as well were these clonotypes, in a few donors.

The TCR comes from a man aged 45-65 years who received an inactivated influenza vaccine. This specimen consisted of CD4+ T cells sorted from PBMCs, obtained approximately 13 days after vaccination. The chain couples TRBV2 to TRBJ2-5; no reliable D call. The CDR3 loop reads CASTPRMRQQETQYF. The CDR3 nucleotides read TGTGCCAGCACTCCCCGAATGAGGCAGCAAGAGACCCAGTACTTC. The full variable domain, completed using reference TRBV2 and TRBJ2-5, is EPEVTQTPSHQVTQMGQEVILRCVPISNHLYFYWYRQILGQKVEFLVSFYNNEISEKSEIFDDQFSVERPDGSNFTLKIRSTKLEDSAMYFCASTPRMRQQETQYFGPGTRLLVL.